This T cell receptor (beta chain) was identified in a study of CD8+ T cells in alopecia areata. Treatment noted: oral pan-JAK inhibitor, 5-10 mg twice daily. After isolation, RNA underwent reverse transcription to generate cDNA as the sequencing template. TCRdb's table, derived via immunoSEQ multiplex PCR, lists solely in-frame clones and lacks some. This repertoire shows 130,000 or so clones, about 88% found once; its top ten account for roughly 13%. The CDR3 is 14 amino acids. Trimming shortened V by 1 base and J by 5 bases, and 11 bases separated the two germline ends. Per the germline V gene, CDR1 is MNHEY and CDR2 is SVGAGI.

The receptor comes from a human donor with alopecia areata. The rearrangement joins TRBV6-5 to TRBJ1-2, with D perhaps matching TRBD1 (6 bases). The sequencing here drew on CD8+ T cells sorted from blood, taken at week 4, from a patient treated with tofacitinib. In DNA form, the CDR3 reads TGTGCCAGCAGTTACTTCGGGCAGGGGTATGGCTACACCTTC. This sequence encodes CASSYFGQGYGYTF.